Below are 27 T cell receptor beta chains sequenced from a single sample in a study of cytomegalovirus exposure and HLA in healthy donors (dated by TCRdb to about 2017). Library construction relied on the immunoSEQ multiplex PCR assay. A mixture of 60 forward primers for TCR Vbeta segments and 13 reverse primers for TCR Jbeta segments was used in the multiplex PCR. TCRdb retrieved this table from immuneACCESS and kept in-frame rearrangements only. Not all clones are present; in checked studies, unresolved V genes account for under half, and no reason is known for the remainder. This sample gives about 140,000 clones in total; about 80% of them show up just once. The biggest ten clones account for roughly 4.8% of the sample. Material: PBMCs. The receptors were sampled from a man aged 40-55 years in good health and CMV-seronegative.

The V and J genes are TRBV29-1 and TRBJ1-1; D is undetermined. The CDR3 runs to 11 residues. Germline V gives CDR1 SQVTM, CDR2 ANQGSEA. V dropped 7 bases and J dropped 0 bases, with 6 bases sitting between them. CDR3 residues: CSGSLNTEAFF. The CDR3 DNA reads TGCAGCGGGAGTTTGAACACTGAAGCTTTCTTT.

The genes are TRBV6-5 and TRBJ1-2; possible D gene TRBD1, 6 bases. Trimming left V 2 bases short and J 6 bases short, with 19 bases between. The CDR3 totals 16 residues. CDR1 is MNHEY, CDR2 SVGAGI, per germline. The CDR3, as DNA: TGTGCCAGCAGTTACGTATTACTACAGGGAGCAGATGGCTACACCTTC. This translates into CASSYVLLQGADGYTF.

The chain combines TRBV28 with TRBJ2-5; no definite D call. V lost 5 bases, J lost 10 bases, and 14 bases lay in between. In germline, CDR1 is MDHEN, CDR2 SYDVKM. The CDR3 is 12 residues long. DNA for the CDR3: TGTGCCAGCAGTACGCGACTTGGAATCCAGTACTTC. It yields the protein CASSTRLGIQYF.

This chain links TRBV5-6 with TRBJ1-4; D unclear. Between the trimmed V and J ends, which lost 5 bases and 0 bases, there was a span of 11 bases. The CDR3 totals 15 residues. CDR1 is SGHDT and CDR2 is YYEEEE in the germline V gene. CDR3 sequence reads: CASRLGGATNEKLFF. The CDR3 region has the DNA TGTGCCAGCAGACTTGGAGGTGCAACTAATGAAAAACTGTTTTTT.

This clone was counted a single time. The chain uses TRBV28 and TRBJ2-1; TRBD2 might be the D (6 bases). V was clipped by 6 bases and J by 9 bases, with 18 bases between them. This CDR3 comprises 14 residues. Germline V gene sequence: CDR1 MDHEN, CDR2 SYDVKM. This CDR3 reads CASSRPGAEAEQFF. The CDR3 DNA sequence: TGTGCCAGCAGCCGGCCGGGAGCCGAAGCTGAGCAGTTCTTC.

The chain carries TRBV5-4 and TRBJ2-1; 8 nucleotides match TRBD1. The ends lost 4 bases at V and 3 bases at J; junction bases unmatched: 6. Germline-derived CDR1 and CDR2 are SGHNT and YYREEE (reference sequence). This CDR3 is 15 amino acids long. In DNA, the CDR3 is TGTGCCAGCAGCGCCGGACAGGGAAACTACAATGAGCAGTTCTTC. Its protein product is CASSAGQGNYNEQFF.

The chain recombines TRBV18 with TRBJ2-1; D possibly corresponds to TRBD1 (6 bases). Germline lookup yields CDR1 KGHSH and CDR2 LQKENI. The V end lost 0 bases, the J end lost 0 bases, and 12 bases lay between the germline ends. The CDR3 totals 17 residues. Here the CDR3 DNA reads TGTGCCAGCTCACCACCGTTAGGGGGAAGCTCCTACAATGAGCAGTTCTTC. As protein: CASSPPLGGSSYNEQFF.

The genes are TRBV6-1 and TRBJ2-5, with 9 positions matching TRBD1. The germline CDR1 and CDR2 sequences are MNHNS and SASEGT. The CDR3 totals 15 residues. The trim removed 6 bases at V and 1 base at J, leaving 6 bases unmatched. CDR3: CASSIAQGAQETQYF. CDR3 coding DNA: TGTGCCAGCAGCATCGCACAGGGGGCCCAAGAGACCCAGTACTTC.

The chain recombines TRBV5-1 with TRBJ2-3; 9 bases match TRBD2. The V and J ends lost 4 bases and 1 base, in that order; junction bases with no gene match: 1. The length of the CDR3 is 14 residues. CDR1 and CDR2 (germline): SGHRS, YFSETQ. In nucleotides, the CDR3 is TGCGCCAGCAGCGAGCGGGGGGGCACAGATACGCAGTATTTT. This translates into CASSERGGTDTQYF.

The gene calls are TRBV7-8 and TRBJ2-2, with 8 nucleotides matching TRBD1. V lost 5 bases to trimming and J lost 7 bases; unmatched junction nucleotides: 3. This CDR3 spans 13 amino acids. Germline CDR1 and CDR2: SGHVS and FQNEAQ. Here the CDR3 reads CASSPGGGGELFF. In nucleotides, the CDR3 is TGTGCCAGCAGCCCAGGGGGCGGCGGGGAGCTGTTTTTT.

V is TRBV5-3 and J is TRBJ2-7; TRBD2 might be the D (6 bases). TRBV5-3 is an ORF for which the function is uncertain. Trimming stripped 0 bases from V and 2 bases from J, with 6 bases between. CDR3 length: 13 amino acids. CDR3 region: CARSLGTTYEQYF. For the CDR3, the DNA is TGTGCCAGAAGCTTGGGGACTACCTACGAGCAGTACTTC.

The chain couples TRBV10-1 to TRBJ2-5; 11 bases match TRBD2. The CDR3 has 16 residues. With 0 bases clipped from V and 4 bases from J, the junction kept 4 bases outside the gene matches. Germline V gene data show CDR1 as WNHNN and CDR2 as SYGVQD (reference sequence). The CDR3 is CASSESLAGGRETQYF. DNA for the CDR3: TGCGCCAGCAGTGAGTCGCTAGCGGGGGGCCGAGAGACCCAGTACTTC.

Only one count was recorded for this clone. The chain combines TRBV25-1 with TRBJ1-2; D perhaps matches TRBD1 (5 bases). Deletions cut 5 bases from V and 4 bases from J, with 17 bases between. The CDR3 loop spans 15 amino acids. CDR1 and CDR2 (germline): MGHDK, SYGVNS. The DNA for the CDR3 is TGTGCCAGCAGTTCGGGGGGAGCCGCCATCTATGGCTACACCTTC. This codes for CASSSGGAAIYGYTF.

V and J are TRBV18 and TRBJ1-2; possibly TRBD1 for D (6 bases). CDR3 length: 15 amino acids. Germline values: CDR1 KGHSH, CDR2 LQKENI. With 3 bases removed from V and 3 bases from J, the gap between germline ends came to 14 bases. The CDR3 loop is CASSPTGQPYYGYTF. The CDR3 nucleotides are TGTGCCAGCTCACCGACGGGACAACCGTACTATGGCTACACCTTC.

The J gene is TRBJ2-5, the V gene TRBV7-2; D uncertain. The germline V gene has CDR1 SGHTA and CDR2 FQGNSA. CDR3 length: 12 residues. Between the trimmed V and J ends, which lost 1 base and 4 bases, there was a span of 4 bases. CDR3 sequence reads: CASSLGRETQYF. CDR3 nucleotides: TGTGCCAGCAGCTTAGGTCGAGAGACCCAGTACTTC.

The chain is built from TRBV27 and TRBJ1-6, with 9 positions matching TRBD1. CDR3 size: 16 residues. CDR1 is MNHEY, CDR2 SMNVEV, per germline (reference sequence). J lost 7 bases, V lost 5 bases, and 9 bases had no gene match. CDR3 nucleotides: TGTGCCAGCAGTCCCGGACAGGGGAAGGCCAATTCACCCCTCCACTTT. The encoded protein is CASSPGQGKANSPLHF.

The V call is TRBV18, the J call TRBJ1-4; 8 bases map to TRBD1. The CDR3 has 16 residues. The J segment lost 2 bases and the V segment lost 4 bases, leaving 6 bases of the junction unmatched. Per germline, CDR1 KGHSH and CDR2 LQKENI. CDR3 nucleotides: TGTGCCAGCTCACTCTGGCAGGGGGCCACTAATGAAAAACTGTTTTTT. It translates to CASSLWQGATNEKLFF.

This clone was observed a handful of times. The chain joins TRBV4-3 to TRBJ2-6; D is unresolved. The V end was cut by 7 bases, the J end by 0 bases, with 13 bases between. Germline V lookup: CDR1 LGHNA, CDR2 YSLEER. The length of the CDR3 is 16 residues. The CDR3 loop reads CASTQNPNSGANVLTF. As DNA, the CDR3 is TGCGCCAGCACACAAAACCCGAACTCTGGGGCCAACGTCCTGACTTTC.

The sample holds a few counts of this clone. The chain joins TRBV15 to TRBJ2-7, with TRBD2 matching over 8 bases. The CDR3 is 15 residues long. Trimming removed 1 base from V and 1 base from J; junction bases left unmatched: 3. Germline assignment: CDR1 LNHNV and CDR2 YYDKDF (reference sequence). CDR3: CATSRALAGSYEQYF. The CDR3, as DNA: TGTGCCACCAGCAGAGCATTAGCGGGGTCCTACGAGCAGTACTTC.

The chain has TRBV5-1 and TRBJ1-2; unclear D gene. This CDR3 has 12 amino acids. CDR1 SGHRS and CDR2 YFSETQ come from the germline V gene. Trimming took off 4 bases at V and 8 bases at J, with 12 bases between the two ends. CDR3 nucleotides: TGCGCCAGCAGCGCCGGGATGTTCGGCTACACCTTC. Translated: CASSAGMFGYTF.

This clone appeared a few times. The genes are TRBV5-4 and TRBJ1-4; D is unresolved. Trimming left V 0 bases short and J 7 bases short, with 10 bases between. The CDR3 has 14 amino acids. Germline V CDR1 and CDR2: SGHNT, YYREEE (reference sequence). CDR3 protein: CASSLGSGGEKLFF. The CDR3 nucleotides read TGTGCCAGCAGCTTGGGCAGTGGTGGTGAAAAACTGTTTTTT.

Points on this clone: Additional DNA sequences in this sample encode the identical CDR3. The chain is built from TRBV19 and TRBJ1-5, with a tentative D call TRBD1 (6 bases). This CDR3 spans 16 amino acids. The ends were cut back, 0 bases at V and 3 bases at J, with 12 bases in the middle. Per the germline V gene, CDR1 is LNHDA and CDR2 is SQIVND (reference sequence). CDR3 DNA: TGTGCCAGTAGTATAGAAATACAGGGAATCAATCAGCCCCAGCATTTT. Protein product: CASSIEIQGINQPQHF. Full variable domain (remainder filled in from reference TRBV19 and TRBJ1-5): DGGITQSPKYLFRKEGQNVTLSCEQNLNHDAMYWYRQDPGQGLRLIYYSQIVNDFQKGDIAEGYSVSREKKESFPLTVTSAQKNPTAFYLCASSIEIQGINQPQHFGDGTRLSIL.

The chain is built from TRBV6-5 and TRBJ2-1, with D tentatively TRBD1 (6 bases). CDR3 length: 13 amino acids. Germline CDR1 reads MNHEY; CDR2 reads SVGAGI. The V end was cut by 6 bases, the J end by 4 bases, with 10 bases between. The CDR3 loop is CASSRQVYNEQFF. DNA for the CDR3: TGTGCCAGCAGCAGACAGGTTTACAATGAGCAGTTCTTC.

The chain carries TRBV6-1 and TRBJ1-1; 7 positions match TRBD1. Germline CDR1 and CDR2: MNHNS and SASEGT. V lost 3 bases, J lost 0 bases, and 1 base stayed unmatched. The CDR3 totals 14 residues. DNA for the CDR3: TGTGCCAGCAGTGACGACAGGGTGAACACTGAAGCTTTCTTT. Amino acid sequence: CASSDDRVNTEAFF.

This clone has just one count. V and J are TRBV9 and TRBJ2-1; TRBD1 agrees at 7 bases. Trimming at V came to 3 bases and at J to 4 bases, leaving 13 bases not matched to a gene. The CDR3 length is 17 residues. The germline gives CDR1 SGDLS, CDR2 YYNGEE. The CDR3 spells CASSAKGQPLIYNEQFF. The CDR3 DNA is TGTGCCAGCAGCGCCAAGGGACAGCCCTTAATTTACAATGAGCAGTTCTTC.

The chain joins TRBV9 to TRBJ1-1; D may be TRBD1 (6 bases). V lost 3 bases, J lost 0 bases, and 9 bases lay in between. The CDR3 is 14 amino acids. CDR1 SGDLS and CDR2 YYNGEE come from the germline V gene. The CDR3: CASSAGTMNTEAFF. DNA of the CDR3: TGTGCCAGCAGCGCCGGGACAATGAACACTGAAGCTTTCTTT.

The chain is built from TRBV10-1 and TRBJ2-5; maybe TRBD1 (6 bases). The CDR3 has 15 residues. Germline values: CDR1 WNHNN, CDR2 SYGVQD (reference sequence). V dropped 2 bases and J dropped 0 bases, with 10 bases sitting between them. The CDR3 spells CASSETQGYQETQYF. CDR3 bases: TGCGCCAGCAGTGAGACCCAGGGGTACCAAGAGACCCAGTACTTC.